This T cell receptor beta chain was captured in a study of technical replicates of blood from a handful of donors. Profiled with immunoSEQ multiplex PCR; TCRdb holds only in-frame clones, not every one. The table has approximately 73,000 clones, about nine tenths seen once. CDR1 and CDR2 (germline): SEHNR, FQNEAQ (reference sequence). The CDR3 length is 12 residues. V was trimmed by 5 bases and J by 11 bases, leaving 13 bases between them. Material for sequencing was T cells isolated from PBMCs. The J gene is TRBJ1-5, the V gene TRBV7-9; D uncertain. The sequence came from a human donor in good health. This CDR3 reads CASSLFSGTQHF. The CDR3 region has the DNA TGTGCCAGCAGCCTCTTCAGCGGCACCCAGCATTTT.